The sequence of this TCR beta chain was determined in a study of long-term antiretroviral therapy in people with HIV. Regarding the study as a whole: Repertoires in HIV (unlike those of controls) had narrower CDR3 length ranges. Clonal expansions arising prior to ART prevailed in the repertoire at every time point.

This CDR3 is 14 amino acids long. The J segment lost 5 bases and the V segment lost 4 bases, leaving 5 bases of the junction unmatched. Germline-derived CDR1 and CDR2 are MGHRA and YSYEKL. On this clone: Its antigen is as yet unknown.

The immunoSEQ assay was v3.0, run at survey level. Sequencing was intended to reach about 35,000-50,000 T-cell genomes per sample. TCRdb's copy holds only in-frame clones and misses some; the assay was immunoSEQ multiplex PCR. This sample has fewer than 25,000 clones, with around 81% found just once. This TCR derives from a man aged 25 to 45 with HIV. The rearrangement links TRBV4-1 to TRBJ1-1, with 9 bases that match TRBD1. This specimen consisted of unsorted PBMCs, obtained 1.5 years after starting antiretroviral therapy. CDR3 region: CASSRGQGRTEAFF. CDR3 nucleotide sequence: TGCGCCAGCAGCCGGGGACAGGGTCGGACTGAAGCTTTCTTT.